Presented here are 5 T cell receptor beta chains from one specimen sequenced in a study of tumor-infiltrating lymphocytes in primary liver carcinoma. TCR beta cDNA came from about 500 ng total RNA, primed with a constant-region primer. TCR beta libraries came from three nested multiplex PCR rounds using slightly modified ARM-PCR. Rounds one and two of PCR, each of roughly 10 cycles, were primed with TRBV1-TRBV30 forward primers and a C-beta reverse primer. Using its own MiXCR run on the multiplex PCR reads, TCRdb lists one record per CDR3 protein. The data contain 90,000 to 100,000 distinct CDR3 sequences, more than 60% of them singletons. RNA and DNA were co-extracted from around 18-30 mg of unsorted bulk tissue. Input material: liver tumor tissue from sampling region 5. Specified subset: tumor region T5, tumor centre. These TCRs come from a woman aged 55 to 70 with primary liver carcinoma and hepatitis B virus infection.

As to this clonotype: No conserved phenylalanine or tryptophan is present at the end of the CDR3, so a read error is the likely explanation. The CDR3 DNA sequence: TGTGCCAGCAGCTTAGCGGGGAACCCTGAAGCTTTCTTG. As protein: CASSLAGNPEAFL. The rearrangement uses TRBV7-2 and TRBJ1-1; D not certain. The CDR3 loop spans 13 amino acids. Germline V lookup: CDR1 SGHTA, CDR2 FQGNSA.

On this clonotype itself: The junction departs from germline at one end; a sequencing error may be responsible. The chain combines TRBV4-2 with TRBJ2-1, with a possible D match to TRBD2 (6 bases). CDR1 and CDR2 from the germline V gene are LGHNA and YNFKEQ. The CDR3 extends over 16 amino acids. The CDR3 protein is CASRQGPELAAKEQFF. The CDR3 DNA reads TGTGCCAGCAGGCAAGGACCGGAACTAGCAGCCAAGGAGCAGTTCTTC.

This clonotype was detected many times. The chain combines TRBV7-8 with TRBJ2-1, with 7 bases identical to TRBD2. This CDR3 region has 15 residues. Germline V gene sequence: CDR1 SGHVS, CDR2 FQNEAQ. V was pared by 1 base and J by 3 bases, with 3 bases of the junction left unmatched. CDR3 coding DNA: TGTGCCAGCAGCTTAGGCCTAGCGGACTACAATGAGCAGTTCTTC. Translated: CASSLGLADYNEQFF.

Concerning this clonotype: A single base separates this from a much larger clone, so it may be a read error. The chain has TRBV7-8 and TRBJ2-3; weak D call: TRBD1 (6 bases). The germline V and J ends were trimmed by 6 bases and 8 bases, with 21 bases remaining between them. Germline V gene sequence: CDR1 SGHVS, CDR2 FQNEAQ. The CDR3 spans 15 residues. For the CDR3, the DNA is TGTGCCAGCAGTAAAGGACAGATGATCTGGGGTACGCAGTATTTT. Amino acids: CASSKGQMIWGTQYF. The full variable domain, rest sourced from reference TRBV7-8 and TRBJ2-3, is GAGVSQSPRYKVAKRGQDVALRCDPISGHVSLFWYQQALGQGPEFLTYFQNEAQLDKSGLPSDRFFAERPEGSVSTLKIQRTQQEDSAVYLCASSKGQMIWGTQYFGPGTRLTVL.

This rearrangement joins TRBV30 to TRBJ2-3, with TRBD1 as a possible D gene (7 bases). The V end was cut by 4 bases, the J end by 4 bases, with 18 bases between. CDR1 is GTSNPN, CDR2 SVGIG, per germline (reference sequence). The CDR3 is 15 residues long. The CDR3 coding sequence is TGTGCCTGGAACAGCAGGGGGGCCAGTGCAGATACGCAGTATTTT. Translating it yields CAWNSRGASADTQYF.